The rows below give T cell receptor beta chains drawn from one sample of a study of blood T cells in healthy people across ages. TCRdb re-derived calls from the 5' RACE reads in MiXCR, one entry per CDR3 protein. Here the sample spans hundreds of thousands of distinct CDR3 sequences, over 45% being singletons. Specimen: blood. The receptor set was obtained from a man aged 25 to 40 in good health. Each CDR3 is given with its conserved first and last residue. The order of the fields is J gene, clone size, V gene, D gene, CDR3 protein, CDR3 DNA. D genes are given only for firm matches. Clone size is shown for a subset of rows, as once, few, many or a class of expanded clone.

>TRBJ2-1|-|TRBV29-1|-
CSVQDYSNPTAYNEQFF
TGCAGCGTTCAGGACTACTCAAATCCGACAGCTTACAATGAGCAGTTCTTC
>TRBJ1-2|once|TRBV20-1|-
CSARVPREGPHGYTF
TGCAGTGCTAGAGTCCCCAGGGAGGGCCCCCATGGCTACACCTTC
>TRBJ1-6|-|TRBV5-6|TRBD1
CASSLTGVGNSPLHF
TGTGCCAGCAGCTTGACAGGGGTTGGCAATTCACCCCTCCACTTT
>TRBJ2-7|-|TRBV21-1|-
CASTPQSSGGPGEQYF
TGTGCCAGCACCCCTCAGTCTAGCGGGGGGCCGGGAGAGCAGTACTTC
>TRBJ2-3|few|TRBV7-3|-
CASSSQGGTDTQYF
TGTGCCAGCAGCTCACAGGGAGGTACAGATACGCAGTATTTT
>TRBJ2-7|-|TRBV28|-
CASSSSALAVYEQYF
TGTGCCAGCAGTTCCTCTGCGCTAGCTGTCTACGAGCAGTACTTC
>TRBJ1-4|once|TRBV6-2/TRBV6-3|-
CASSRRTTGLGKLFF
TGTGCCAGCAGTCGTCGGACCACGGGGTTGGGAAAACTGTTTTTT
>TRBJ2-5|few|TRBV12-3/TRBV12-4|TRBD2
CASSLEAGAQETQYF
TGTGCCAGCAGTTTAGAAGCGGGGGCCCAAGAGACCCAGTACTTC
>TRBJ2-5|few|TRBV4-3|-
CASSYNLGETQYF
TGCGCCAGCAGCTATAACTTGGGGGAGACCCAGTACTTC
>TRBJ2-3|-|TRBV24-1|-
CATSDPGGTDTQYF
TGTGCCACCAGTGATCCAGGGGGCACAGATACGCAGTATTTT
>TRBJ2-1|-|TRBV6-5|-
CASSYSRGPTAQFF
TGTGCCAGCAGTTACTCGCGTGGACCGACGGCGCAGTTCTTC
>TRBJ1-4|-|TRBV2|TRBD1
CASSGQGGAELFF
TGTGCCAGCAGTGGACAGGGAGGTGCTGAACTGTTTTTT
>TRBJ1-6|few|TRBV6-2/TRBV6-3|-
CASSRTEAGSPLHF
TGTGCCAGCAGTCGGACGGAGGCGGGATCACCCCTCCACTTT
>TRBJ2-7|-|TRBV6-6|TRBD2
CATASGESYEQYF
TGTGCCACCGCTAGCGGGGAGTCCTACGAGCAGTACTTC